This T cell receptor beta chain was sequenced during a study of cytomegalovirus exposure and HLA in healthy donors. As to this clone: The antigen remains unidentified.

PCR involved 60 Vbeta and 13 Jbeta primers. Sequenced by immunoSEQ multiplex PCR; TCRdb stores in-frame clones only, minus some. Of 85,000 to 100,000 clones listed, roughly 60% are singletons. Overall study results and limits: It was in a later analysis that TCR association rates were seen to vary by HLA locus, highest for DRB1 and lowest for HLA-C.

This TCR was sampled from a human donor in good health. Sequenced material: PBMCs.

The CDR3 is CASSLAGTGGLGYGYTF. For the CDR3, the DNA is TGTGCCAGCAGCTTAGCCGGGACAGGGGGATTGGGCTATGGCTACACCTTC. The chain carries TRBV7-9 and TRBJ1-2, with TRBD1 identical over 11 bases. Germline V gives CDR1 SEHNR, CDR2 FQNEAQ (reference sequence). The CDR3 length is 17 residues. With V trimmed by 0 bases and J by 4 bases, 7 bases remained unmatched.